Shown below are 9 T cell receptor beta chains from a single sample sequenced in a study of blood T cell repertoires in COVID-19. TCRdb's copy holds only in-frame clones and misses some; the assay was immunoSEQ multiplex PCR. This repertoire shows about 140,000 clones, over 70% found once; its top ten account for approximately 11%. The sequencing sample was made of PBMCs or T cells enriched from blood (not recorded which). The receptors derive from a man in his 60s who had recovered from COVID-19.

V is TRBV12-3 or TRBV12-4 and J is TRBJ2-7; the D is unclear. Trimming removed 1 base at V and 12 bases at J, with 13 bases between. This CDR3 has 12 amino acids. The CDR3 is CASSLGGETLYF. CDR3 DNA: TGTGCCAGCAGTTTAGGTGGAGAGACGCTGTACTTC.

The rearrangement joins TRBV19 to TRBJ2-3, with TRBD2 matching 8 bases. V lost 2 bases and J lost 5; bases outside the gene matches: 3. The CDR3 extends over 14 amino acids. Per the germline V gene, CDR1 is LNHDA and CDR2 is SQIVND (reference sequence). CDR3 in DNA: TGTGCCAGTAGTATACGGGGGGGCTTAGATACGCAGTATTTT. Protein sequence: CASSIRGGLDTQYF.

The rearrangement joins TRBV5-1 to TRBJ1-6; 7 nucleotides agree with TRBD1. J gave up 13 bases and V 2 bases, and 3 bases lay outside the gene matches. CDR1 is SGHRS, CDR2 YFSETQ, per germline. This CDR3 has 12 residues. The CDR3 DNA is TGCGCCAGCAGCTTTTCAGGGGGGCCCCTCCACTTT. It is translated as CASSFSGGPLHF.

The rearrangement links TRBV2 to TRBJ1-6; no definite D call. Germline assignment: CDR1 SNHLY and CDR2 FYNNEI. The CDR3 runs 13 residues. With 3 bases removed from V and 7 bases from J, the gap between germline ends came to 7 bases. The CDR3 DNA reads TGTGCCAGCAGTGATCTGAGGAATTCACCCCTCCACTTT. It translates to CASSDLRNSPLHF.

The chain combines TRBV12-5 with TRBJ2-2; D perhaps matches TRBD2 (6 bases). Germline V CDR1 and CDR2: LGHNT, FRNRAP. Between the trimmed V and J ends, which lost 5 bases and 3 bases, there was a span of 13 bases. The CDR3 runs 15 residues. CDR3 sequence: CASGPGTGYTGELFF. In DNA form, the CDR3 reads TGTGCTAGTGGTCCCGGGACTGGTTACACCGGGGAGCTGTTTTTT.

The rearrangement uses TRBV25-1 and TRBJ1-1; the D is unclear. The CDR3 spans 12 residues. Between the trimmed V and J ends, which lost 2 bases and 11 bases, there was a span of 12 bases. The germline CDR1 and CDR2 sequences are MGHDK and SYGVNS. The CDR3 sequence: CASSEGHQWAFF. CDR3 in DNA: TGTGCCAGCAGTGAAGGGCACCAGTGGGCTTTCTTT.

The gene calls are TRBV3-1 (or the pseudogene TRBV3-2) and TRBJ2-2; D remains ambiguous. Germline V CDR1 and CDR2: LGHDT, YNNKEL (reference sequence). CDR3 length: 14 amino acids. The V end was cut by 1 base, the J end by 8 bases, with 11 bases between. The CDR3 region has the DNA TGTGCCAGCAGCCAAGCCGGCGAAGCGGGGGAGCTGTTTTTT. Translated, it gives CASSQAGEAGELFF.

J is TRBJ1-6 and V is TRBV30; D is unresolved. CDR1 GTSNPN and CDR2 SVGIG come from the germline V gene (reference sequence). The germline V and J ends were trimmed by 0 bases and 7 bases, with 16 bases remaining between them. The CDR3 loop spans 16 amino acids. The CDR3 coding sequence is TGTGCCTGGAGTGTATTTTCGGCGGGCGGCAATTCACCCCTCCACTTT. It codes for CAWSVFSAGGNSPLHF.

The chain employs TRBV10-3 and TRBJ1-5; 9 bases are shared with TRBD1. This CDR3 spans 18 amino acids. The V gene's germline CDR1 is ENHRY and CDR2 SYGVKD. With V trimmed by 3 bases and J by 1 base, 10 bases remained unmatched. The CDR3 here is CAISDARTGAGSNQPQHF. Written as DNA, the CDR3 is TGTGCCATCAGTGACGCCCGGACAGGGGCGGGCAGCAATCAGCCCCAGCATTTT.